A selection of T cell receptor beta chains follows, all from one sample in a study of tumor-infiltrating lymphocytes in primary liver carcinoma. TCRdb redid the calling of the multiplex PCR reads with MiXCR, one entry per CDR3 protein. The table has about 330,000 distinct CDR3 sequences, 65% seen once. Sequencing was done on a sample of peripheral blood. These receptor sequences come from a man between 40 and 49 years old with primary liver carcinoma and hepatitis B virus infection. Both conserved end residues are part of each CDR3. The D gene is left open where the match is weak. Clone size is shown for a subset of rows, as once, few, many or a class of expanded clone.

TRBV11-2	TRBJ2-7	NA	TRBD1	CASSPYRGTYERYF	TGTGCCAGCAGCCCCTACAGGGGGACCTACGAGCGGTACTTC
TRBV6-6	TRBJ2-5	NA	TRBD2	CASSYGGSAETQYF	TGTGCCAGCAGTTACGGCGGGAGTGCAGAGACCCAGTACTTC
TRBV10-3	TRBJ2-3	few	NA	CTISEDTSTDTQYF	TGTACCATCAGTGAGGATACTAGCACAGATACGCAGTATTTT
TRBV6-6	TRBJ1-6	many	NA	CASSYLVPKANSPLHF	TGTGCCAGCAGTTACTTAGTACCAAAGGCTAATTCACCCCTCCACTTT
TRBV12-5	TRBJ2-1	many	NA	CASGLTGRLANYNEQFF	TGTGCTAGTGGTTTGACAGGGAGACTAGCTAACTACAATGAGCAGTTCTTC
TRBV4-1	TRBJ2-1	many	NA	CASSPTGRGLDEQFF	TGCGCCAGCAGCCCAACAGGGCGCGGTTTGGATGAGCAGTTCTTC
TRBV10-1	TRBJ1-2	NA	NA	CASSESTWGNDYNYTF	TGCGCAAGCAGTGAGTCGACGTGGGGGAACGACTATAACTACACCTTC
TRBV20-1	TRBJ2-7	NA	NA	CSAPKGPQEQYF	TGCAGTGCGCCGAAGGGACCCCAAGAGCAGTACTTC
TRBV11-2	TRBJ2-5	many	TRBD2	CASSLDTAGGGETQYF	TGTGCCAGCAGCTTAGATACAGCGGGAGGCGGGGAGACCCAGTACTTC
TRBV12-3/TRBV12-4	TRBJ1-3	many	TRBD1	CASTGTGRGNTIYF	TGTGCCAGCACCGGGACAGGGAGGGGAAACACCATATATTTT
TRBV29-1	TRBJ2-1	NA	NA	CGVVVLRSYNEQFF	TGCGGCGTTGTGGTCCTGAGATCCTACAATGAGCAGTTCTTC
TRBV11-2	TRBJ2-5	NA	TRBD2	CASSLGSSGRARETRYF	TGTGCCAGCAGCTTGGGGTCTAGCGGGAGGGCTCGGGAGACCCGGTACTTC
TRBV28	TRBJ2-5	NA	NA	CASSFTRQAQETQYF	TGTGCCAGCAGTTTCACACGACAGGCTCAAGAGACCCAGTACTTC
TRBV30	TRBJ2-7	NA	TRBD1	CACTFGQGSSYEQYF	TGTGCCTGCACTTTTGGACAGGGTAGTTCCTACGAGCAGTACTTC
TRBV11-3	TRBJ1-1	NA	NA	CAGSLYAKTEAFF	TGTGCCGGCAGCTTATATGCGAAGACTGAAGCTTTCTTT
TRBV6-6	TRBJ1-4	many	NA	CASSYLQVPENEKLFF	TGTGCCAGCAGTTATCTCCAGGTACCTGAGAACGAAAAACTGTTTTTT
TRBV11-1	TRBJ2-7	NA	TRBD2	CASSLSGIHEQYF	TGTGCCAGCAGCTTAAGCGGGATCCACGAGCAGTACTTC
TRBV5-1	TRBJ2-2	NA	NA	CASSLGSFTGELFF	TGCGCCAGCAGCTTAGGGTCCTTCACCGGGGAGCTGTTTTTT
TRBV5-4	TRBJ2-1	NA	NA	CASSLLRDSNYNEQFF	TGTGCCAGCAGCTTGCTCCGGGACTCAAACTACAATGAGCAGTTCTTC
TRBV11-2	TRBJ2-1	NA	TRBD1	CASSLDVGQVNEQFF	TGTGCCAGCAGCTTAGATGTGGGACAGGTGAATGAGCAGTTCTTC
TRBV10-3	TRBJ1-5	few	NA	CAISDSGGGSNQPQHF	TGTGCCATCAGTGATTCCGGGGGGGGTAGCAATCAGCCCCAGCATTTT
TRBV6-5	TRBJ2-4	many	NA	CASSYSMGAKNIQYF	TGTGCCAGCAGTTACTCGATGGGAGCCAAAAACATTCAGTACTTC
TRBV28	TRBJ2-2	NA	TRBD1	CASSLGTGPTGELFF	TGTGCCAGCAGTTTAGGGACAGGGCCCACCGGGGAGCTGTTTTTT
TRBV6-2/TRBV6-3	TRBJ2-2	NA	TRBD2	CANTPLSRTSAPTVTGELFF	TGTGCCAACACTCCGCTGTCTCGGACTAGCGCCCCGACGGTAACAGGGGAGCTGTTTTTT
TRBV6-5	TRBJ2-4	many	TRBD2	CASGRDNIQYF	TGTGCCAGCGGGAGGGACAACATTCAGTACTTC
TRBV12-5	TRBJ2-4	few	NA	CASGPEAGLAKNIQYF	TGTGCTAGTGGCCCCGAGGCGGGATTAGCCAAAAACATTCAGTACTTC
TRBV29-1	TRBJ2-5	NA	NA	CSAWGLRAETQYF	TGCAGCGCCTGGGGCCTTCGGGCGGAGACCCAGTATTTC
TRBV29-1	TRBJ2-7	many	TRBD2	CSVDEGSGTYEQYF	TGCAGCGTTGATGAGGGTAGCGGGACCTACGAGCAGTACTTC
TRBV10-3	TRBJ2-1	NA	TRBD2	CAISDYGLAGELRDNEQFF	TGTGCCATCAGTGACTACGGACTAGCGGGAGAGTTGAGGGACAATGAGCAGTTCTTC
TRBV11-2	TRBJ2-2	NA	NA	CASNLEAAGELFF	TGTGCCAGCAACTTAGAAGCGGCCGGCGAGCTGTTTTTT
TRBV10-3	TRBJ2-5	many	NA	CAISQLGGETQYF	TGTGCCATCAGCCAACTAGGGGGGGAGACCCAGTACTTC
TRBV5-1	TRBJ1-2	NA	NA	CASTHDLGNYGYTF	TGCGCCAGCACCCACGATCTGGGAAACTATGGCTACACCTTC
TRBV28	TRBJ2-1	many	NA	CASTPRPAGRGYNEQFF	TGTGCCAGCACACCCAGACCGGCCGGAAGGGGCTACAATGAGCAGTTCTTC
TRBV4-1	TRBJ1-5	many	NA	CASSQDRAGNQPQHF	TGCGCCAGCAGCCAAGATAGAGCGGGCAATCAGCCCCAGCATTTT
TRBV11-2	TRBJ2-2	NA	NA	CARSLGAGWAGEPFF	TGTGCCAGGAGCTTAGGAGCGGGTTGGGCCGGGGAGCCGTTTTTT
TRBV25-1	TRBJ2-1	NA	NA	CASRQGGGNNEQFF	TGTGCCAGCAGACAAGGTGGGGGAAACAATGAGCAGTTCTTC
TRBV4-1	TRBJ2-3	few	NA	CASSQGHVDRYTDTQYF	TGCGCCAGCAGCCAAGGCCACGTTGACAGGTACACAGATACGCAGTATTTT
TRBV11-2	TRBJ2-1	NA	NA	CASSSAAALVGAYNEQFF	TGTGCCAGCAGCTCGGCGGCAGCACTAGTGGGGGCCTACAATGAGCAGTTCTTC
TRBV6-6	TRBJ2-7	few	NA	CASRQRGPSGEQYF	TGTGCCAGCAGACAACGGGGCCCCTCGGGAGAGCAGTACTTC
TRBV6-5	TRBJ2-1	NA	NA	CASSYARGHERFF	TGTGCCAGCAGTTACGCCAGGGGTCATGAGCGGTTCTTC
TRBV13	TRBJ2-3	few	NA	CASSGGTRSIDTQYF	TGTGCCAGCAGCGGAGGGACACGAAGTATAGATACGCAGTATTTT
TRBV10-1	TRBJ2-5	NA	NA	CASSDSAHQETRYF	TGTGCCAGCAGTGATTCGGCCCACCAAGAGACCCGGTACTTC
TRBV5-8	TRBJ1-2	NA	NA	CASSLDNRIHGYTF	TGTGCCAGCAGCTTGGATAACAGAATCCATGGCTACACCTTC
TRBV7-8	TRBJ2-3	many	TRBD2	CASSSSGRAGDTQYF	TGTGCCAGCAGCTCTAGCGGGAGGGCCGGAGATACGCAGTATTTT
TRBV6-6	TRBJ2-2	many	NA	CASSGTGGTGDGELFF	TGTGCCAGCAGTGGGACTGGAGGGACCGGCGACGGGGAGCTGTTTTTT
TRBV20-1	TRBJ2-1	few	TRBD2	CSATFVTSGGSYNEQFF	TGCAGTGCTACCTTCGTTACTAGCGGGGGCTCCTACAATGAGCAGTTCTTC
TRBV7-2	TRBJ2-3	NA	NA	CASSSGLITDTQYF	TGTGCCAGCAGTTCCGGACTGATCACAGATACGCAGTATTTT
TRBV6-1	TRBJ2-1	few	TRBD2	CASSAASGTYNEQFF	TGTGCCAGCAGTGCCGCTAGCGGGACTTACAATGAGCAGTTCTTC
TRBV20-1	TRBJ2-1	NA	TRBD2	CSAEITSGRNYEQFF	TGCAGTGCAGAGATTACTAGCGGGAGGAACTATGAGCAGTTCTTC
TRBV30	TRBJ2-2	NA	NA	CAWSVGGELFF	TGTGCCTGGAGTGTTGGCGGGGAGCTGTTTTTT
TRBV5-4	TRBJ2-7	NA	NA	CASSSQGTSYEQYF	TGTGCCAGCAGCTCTCAGGGAACTTCCTACGAGCAGTACTTC
TRBV11-1	TRBJ2-1	NA	TRBD2	CASSQPSGRVDEQFF	TGTGCCAGCAGCCAACCAAGCGGGAGGGTCGATGAGCAGTTCTTC
TRBV7-2	TRBJ2-3	NA	NA	CASSLEGNKWYF	TGTGCCAGCAGCTTAGAAGGCAATAAGTGGTATTTT
TRBV11-2	TRBJ1-2	NA	NA	CVSSSWRQEIYGYTF	TGTGTCAGCAGCTCGTGGAGACAGGAGATCTATGGCTACACCTTC
TRBV7-3	TRBJ1-4	NA	NA	CASSLEPGEKLFF	TGTGCCAGCAGCTTAGAACCGGGAGAAAAACTGTTTTTT
TRBV2	TRBJ2-3	NA	NA	CASRYDRTDTQYF	TGTGCCAGCAGGTACGACAGGACAGATACGCAGTATTTT
TRBV11-2	TRBJ2-1	NA	TRBD2	CASSQTSGRVKEQFF	TGTGCCAGTAGCCAGACTAGCGGGAGGGTCAAAGAGCAGTTCTTC